This record looks at one T cell receptor beta chain sequence and its context. The sample holds a few counts of this clone. Its antigen is unknown. The sample holds no much larger clone one base away, and base qualities are not on file. The data were obtained in a study of T cells after posttransplantation cyclophosphamide (dated by TCRdb to about 2016). Background for the entire study: Using TRB sequencing, the study followed how the T cell repertoire rebuilt after myeloablative bone marrow transplantation with posttransplantation cyclophosphamide given as GVHD prophylaxis. TRB sequencing was also done on up to about 3 additional blood samples from 2 to 5.2 years after transplant in 3 patients, and on pretransplant blood from a handful of patients. Blood from all 35 or so PTCy patients with 1-year posttransplant specimens was subjected to TRB sequencing. Samples from about 33 PTCy-treated patients, along with samples from about 16 of their related bone marrow donors, underwent antigen receptor sequencing. Because TRA and TRB clonality correlated tightly in under 10 samples, later TCR analyses were limited to TRB. Public TRB sequences were searched against a database of over 3,000 sequences associated with responses to pathogens, tumor antigens, self-antigens and alloantigens.

The CDR3 has 13 amino acids, counting the end cysteine and phenylalanine. The entry retains the CDR3 DNA only, 39 bases that are in frame from base 1. Sequences SGDLS (CDR1) and YYNGEE (CDR2) are obtained from the germline V gene. Trimming removed 4 bases from V and 5 bases from J, leaving 10 bases between the germline ends. Genomic DNA was the input for TRB sequencing, which was run either with the immunoSEQ assay at survey resolution or with the hsTCRB kit. The original methods were these. The immunoSEQ software handled the initial read processing, while the LymphoSeq R package was used for the repertoire analyses. Clonality was calculated as 1 minus normalized Shannon entropy, and the Gini coefficient was also calculated for each TRB dataset. To infer phenotypes in unsorted samples, TRB sequences from sorted subsets of the recipient or donor were mapped onto unsorted samples from the same recipient. The immuneACCESS repertoire file appears here via TCRdb, limited to in-frame rearrangements. These files lack a portion of the clones; in checked studies, under half of the deficit traces to unresolved V genes, and the cause of the others is not known. That table is the source of V, J and clone size, and D and trimming were worked out from the DNA. A total of about 720 clones appear in this sample, over 65% of them only once. The ten largest clones represent approximately 9% of the sample.

Points the paper makes about the study in general: Across 45 or so patients, TRB clonality was highly associated with recipient CMV seropositivity and CMV reactivation, and PTCy diversity was similar to diversity in CNI/methotrexate controls. Donor-recipient similarity was low at 1-2 months but increased during the first year, and donor CD8+ memory clones often dominated later blood repertoires. The TRB repertoires of T cells infiltrating skin or the GI tract showed only limited overlap with the TRB repertoires found in blood.

The sequence was collected from a man in his fifties. This receptor chain uses TRBV9 and TRBJ2-1, and possibly TRBD1, on 6 matching bases. Sequenced material: gut tissue. At the DNA level, the sequence is TGTGCCAGCAGCACTCGACAGGACAATGAGCAGTTCTTC. The translation is CASSTRQDNEQFF.